This T cell receptor (beta chain) appears in the sequencing data of a study of CD8+ T cells in alopecia areata. About the study: Severity was scored as percentage of affected scalp area in treated patients.

Sequencing used cDNA as its template, made by extracting RNA and reverse transcribing it. Using immunoSEQ multiplex PCR, the repertoire was profiled, and TCRdb retains in-frame clones only, with some absent. This table holds 200,000 to 250,000 clones, more than 45% found once. Germline values: CDR1 SQVTM, CDR2 ANQGSEA. V trimming: 5 bases; J trimming: 1 base; junction bases outside the gene matches: 9. The CDR3 length is 15 residues. Study-wide points: Tissue-resident alphabeta T cells belonging to normal skin likewise get sequenced within scalp specimens. Among the top 100, expanded CD8+ clones were significantly decreased by tofacitinib, as was scalp clonality. The study found higher clonality in lesional than normal scalp, especially in alopecia totalis/universalis.

This clone was counted only a few times. Antigen: not known. Regarding treatment: oral pan-JAK inhibitor, 5-10 mg twice daily. Material: CD4+ T cells sorted from blood, obtained at week 4, from a patient treated with tofacitinib. The source of this sequence is a human donor with alopecia areata. The rearrangement links TRBV29-1 to TRBJ2-5; 8 bases match TRBD2. The CDR3 DNA follows: TGCAGCGTTATGGGCGGGGGGAGCCTCCAAGAGACCCAGTACTTC. Amino acids: CSVMGGGSLQETQYF.